The clone carrying this T cell receptor beta chain was counted many times. Its antigen is unknown. Amplification of TCR beta CDR3 regions used RNA as the template. When the TCR CDR3 underwent first-round RT-PCR, the HTBI primer set was used. MiXCR, run by TCRdb on the multiplex PCR reads, gives a single entry per CDR3 protein. The sample has roughly 720,000 distinct CDR3 sequences, roughly 17% seen once. The study enrolled patients aged 18 to 65 with newly diagnosed hyperthyroidism of under 2 months' duration. An approximately 10 ml volume of fresh peripheral blood provided the PBMCs. The sample belongs to a study of T cells in Graves' hyperthyroidism and ophthalmopathy. Germline V gene lookup returns CDR1 WNHNN and CDR2 SYGVQD (reference sequence). V was cut by 6 bases and J by 5 bases, with 16 bases left in between. The CDR3 loop spans 15 amino acids. Study-wide findings and caveats: Most thyroid clonotypes that were expanded above 0.001 also turned up in blood.

The rearrangement joins TRBV10-1 to TRBJ2-2; either TRBD1 or TRBD2 may supply D (6 bases each). Sequencing was carried out using blood. The sequence was obtained from a man between 45 and 60 years old with Graves' hyperthyroidism. This chain's CDR3 is CASSITGSGTGELFF. CDR3 in DNA: TGCGCCAGCAGCATTACAGGGAGCGGGACCGGGGAGCTGTTTTTT.